The source of this T cell receptor (beta chain) is a study of T cell changes during pregnancy in multiple sclerosis. V was shortened by 8 bases and J by 2 bases, with 19 bases between the two germline ends. The CDR3 is 16 residues long. In germline, CDR1 is LNHDA, CDR2 SQIVND (reference sequence). Clones were read by immunoSEQ multiplex PCR, and TCRdb kept only the in-frame ones, dropping some. The sample has 75,000 to 95,000 clones; 80% to 95% are singletons. This clone was picked up one time. This receptor was identified in a female donor with multiple sclerosis, enrolled in a pregnancy study. Sequencing was performed on peripheral blood, taken in the first trimester of pregnancy. V and J are TRBV19 and TRBJ1-5, with a tentative D call TRBD1 (5 bases). CDR3 sequence (DNA): TGTGCCAGTTCCAAATCCGGGGGATTGGGCAATCAGCCCCAGCATTTT. It yields the protein CASSKSGGLGNQPQHF.